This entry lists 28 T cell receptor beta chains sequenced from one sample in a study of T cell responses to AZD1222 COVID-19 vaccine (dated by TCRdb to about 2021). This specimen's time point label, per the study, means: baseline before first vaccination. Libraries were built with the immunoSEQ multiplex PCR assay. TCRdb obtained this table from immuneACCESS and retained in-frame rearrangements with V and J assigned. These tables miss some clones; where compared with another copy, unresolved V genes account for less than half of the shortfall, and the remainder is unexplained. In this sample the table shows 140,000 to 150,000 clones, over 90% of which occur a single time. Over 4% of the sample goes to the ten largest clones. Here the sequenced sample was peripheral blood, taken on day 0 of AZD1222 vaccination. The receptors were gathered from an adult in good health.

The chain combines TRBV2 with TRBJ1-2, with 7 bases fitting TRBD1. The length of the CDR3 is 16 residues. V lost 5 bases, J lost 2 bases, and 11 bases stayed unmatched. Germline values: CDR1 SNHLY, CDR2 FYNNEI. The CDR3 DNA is TGTGCCAGCAGTCTTCCTAGGGGGACAGAAAACTATGGCTACACCTTC. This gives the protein CASSLPRGTENYGYTF.

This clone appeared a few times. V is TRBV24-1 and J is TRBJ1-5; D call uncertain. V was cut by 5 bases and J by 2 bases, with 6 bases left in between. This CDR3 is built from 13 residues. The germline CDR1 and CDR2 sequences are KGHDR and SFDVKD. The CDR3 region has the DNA TGTGCCACCAGTGCCGGGGGCAATCAGCCCCAGCATTTT. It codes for CATSAGGNQPQHF.

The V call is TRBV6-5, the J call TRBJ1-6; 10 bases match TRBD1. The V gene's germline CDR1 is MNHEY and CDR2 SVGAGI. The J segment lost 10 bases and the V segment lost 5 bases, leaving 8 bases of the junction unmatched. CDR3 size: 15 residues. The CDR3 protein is CASSHSGQGNSPLHF. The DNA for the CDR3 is TGTGCCAGCAGTCATTCGGGACAGGGGAACTCACCCCTCCACTTT.

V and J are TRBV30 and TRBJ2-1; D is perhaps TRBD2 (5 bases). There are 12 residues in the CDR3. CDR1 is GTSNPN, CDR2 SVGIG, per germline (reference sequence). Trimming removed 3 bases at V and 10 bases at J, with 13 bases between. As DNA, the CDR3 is TGTGCCTGGAGCTTAGCGATAGAGGAGCAGTTCTTC. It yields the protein CAWSLAIEEQFF.

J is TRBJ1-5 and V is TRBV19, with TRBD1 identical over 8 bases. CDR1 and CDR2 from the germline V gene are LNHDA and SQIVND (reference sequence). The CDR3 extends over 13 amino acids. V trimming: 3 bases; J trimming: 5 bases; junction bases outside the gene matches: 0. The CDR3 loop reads CASSIRGHQPQHF. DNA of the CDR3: TGTGCCAGTAGTATCAGGGGGCATCAGCCCCAGCATTTT.

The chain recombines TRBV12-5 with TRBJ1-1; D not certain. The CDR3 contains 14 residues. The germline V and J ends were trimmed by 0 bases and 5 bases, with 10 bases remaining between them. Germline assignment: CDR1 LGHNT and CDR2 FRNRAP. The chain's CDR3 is CASGLVPQDTEAFF. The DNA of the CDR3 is TGTGCTAGTGGTTTGGTACCCCAGGATACTGAAGCTTTCTTT.

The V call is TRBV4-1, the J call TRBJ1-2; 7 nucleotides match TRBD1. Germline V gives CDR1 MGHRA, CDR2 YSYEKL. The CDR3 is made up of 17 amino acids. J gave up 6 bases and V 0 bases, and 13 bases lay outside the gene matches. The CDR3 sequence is CASSQDIATGSEDGYTF. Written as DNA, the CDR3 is TGCGCCAGCAGCCAAGATATTGCGACAGGGAGTGAGGATGGCTACACCTTC.

In DNA, the CDR3 is TGTGCCACCAGTGATACAGGGTCGGGCAATCAGCCCCAGCATTTT. Protein: CATSDTGSGNQPQHF. The chain carries TRBV24-1 and TRBJ1-5; perhaps TRBD1 as D (6 bases). Germline V gene sequence: CDR1 KGHDR, CDR2 SFDVKD. The CDR3 extends over 15 amino acids. V lost 3 bases and J lost 2, with 10 bases in between.

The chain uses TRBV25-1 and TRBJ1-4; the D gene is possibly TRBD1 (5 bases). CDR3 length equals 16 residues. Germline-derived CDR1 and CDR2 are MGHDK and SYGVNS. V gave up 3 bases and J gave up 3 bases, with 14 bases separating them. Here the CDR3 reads CASSDVLGAANEKLFF. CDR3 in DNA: TGTGCCAGCAGTGATGTTTTAGGGGCCGCTAATGAAAAACTGTTTTTT. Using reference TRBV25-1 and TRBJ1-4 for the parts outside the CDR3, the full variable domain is EADIYQTPRYLVIGTGKKITLECSQTMGHDKMYWYQQDPGMELHLIHYSYGVNSTEKGDLSSESTVSRIRTEHFPLTLESARPSHTSQYLCASSDVLGAANEKLFFGSGTQLSVL.

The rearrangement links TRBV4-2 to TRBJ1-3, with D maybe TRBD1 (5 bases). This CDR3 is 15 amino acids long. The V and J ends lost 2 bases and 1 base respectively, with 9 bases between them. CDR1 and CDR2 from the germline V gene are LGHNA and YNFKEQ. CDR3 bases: TGTGCCAGCAGCCAACAGACAGATTCTGGAAACACCATATATTTT. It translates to CASSQQTDSGNTIYF.

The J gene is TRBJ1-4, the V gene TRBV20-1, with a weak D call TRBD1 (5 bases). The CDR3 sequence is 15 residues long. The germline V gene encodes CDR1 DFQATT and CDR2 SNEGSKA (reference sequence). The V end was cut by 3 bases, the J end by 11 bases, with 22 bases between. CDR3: CSASVVQDSGGKLFF. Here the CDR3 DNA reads TGCAGTGCTAGTGTTGTGCAGGATTCCGGGGGGAAACTGTTTTTT.

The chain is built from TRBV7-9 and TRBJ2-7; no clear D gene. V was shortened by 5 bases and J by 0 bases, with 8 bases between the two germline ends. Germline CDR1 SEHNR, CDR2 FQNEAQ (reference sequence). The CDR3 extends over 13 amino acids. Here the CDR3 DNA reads TGTGCCAGCAGCCTGACCTACTCCTACGAGCAGTACTTC. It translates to CASSLTYSYEQYF.

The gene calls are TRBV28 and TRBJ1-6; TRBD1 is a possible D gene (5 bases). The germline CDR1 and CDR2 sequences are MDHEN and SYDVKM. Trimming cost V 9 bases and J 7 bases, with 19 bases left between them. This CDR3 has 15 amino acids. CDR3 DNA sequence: TGTGCCAGACCCATAACCCTAGGGGCAAATTCACCCCTCCACTTT. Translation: CARPITLGANSPLHF.

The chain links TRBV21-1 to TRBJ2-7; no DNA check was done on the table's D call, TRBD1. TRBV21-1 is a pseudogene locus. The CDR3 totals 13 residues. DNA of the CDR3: TGTGCCAGCAGCAAACCGACAGACTACGAGCAGTACTTC. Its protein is CASSKPTDYEQYF.

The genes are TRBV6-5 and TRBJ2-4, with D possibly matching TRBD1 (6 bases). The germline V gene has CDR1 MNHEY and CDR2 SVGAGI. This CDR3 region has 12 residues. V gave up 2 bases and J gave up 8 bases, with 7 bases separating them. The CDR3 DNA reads TGTGCCAGCAGTTACAAGGGGGACATTCAGTACTTC. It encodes CASSYKGDIQYF.

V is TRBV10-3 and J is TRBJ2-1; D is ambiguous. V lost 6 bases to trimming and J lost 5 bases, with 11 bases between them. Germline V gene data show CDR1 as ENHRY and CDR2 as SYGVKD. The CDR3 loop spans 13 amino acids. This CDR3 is CAIRPESHNEQFF. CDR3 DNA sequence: TGTGCCATCAGACCTGAATCCCACAATGAGCAGTTCTTC.

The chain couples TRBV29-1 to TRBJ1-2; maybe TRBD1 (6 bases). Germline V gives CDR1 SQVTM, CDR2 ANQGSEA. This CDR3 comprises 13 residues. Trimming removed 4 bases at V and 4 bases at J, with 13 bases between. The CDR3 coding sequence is TGCAGCGTTGCGGCAGGGGAGGGCTATGGCTACACCTTC. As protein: CSVAAGEGYGYTF. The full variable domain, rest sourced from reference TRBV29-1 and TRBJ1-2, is SAVISQKPSRDICQRGTSLTIQCQVDSQVTMMFWYRQQPGQSLTLIATANQGSEATYESGFVIDKFPISRPNLTFSTLTVSNMSPEDSSIYLCSVAAGEGYGYTFGSGTRLTVV.

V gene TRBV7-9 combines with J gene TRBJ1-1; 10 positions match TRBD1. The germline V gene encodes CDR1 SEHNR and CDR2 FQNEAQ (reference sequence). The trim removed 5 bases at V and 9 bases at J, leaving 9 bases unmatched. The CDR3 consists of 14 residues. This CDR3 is CASSPGQGTSQAFF. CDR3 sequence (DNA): TGTGCCAGCAGCCCGGGACAGGGGACCAGTCAAGCTTTCTTT.

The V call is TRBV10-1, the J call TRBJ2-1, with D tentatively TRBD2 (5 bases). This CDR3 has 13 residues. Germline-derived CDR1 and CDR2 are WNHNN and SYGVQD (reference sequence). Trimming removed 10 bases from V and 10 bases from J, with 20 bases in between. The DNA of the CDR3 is TGCGCCAACCCACTATTGGGAGATGAGGAGCAGTTCTTC. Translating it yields CANPLLGDEEQFF.

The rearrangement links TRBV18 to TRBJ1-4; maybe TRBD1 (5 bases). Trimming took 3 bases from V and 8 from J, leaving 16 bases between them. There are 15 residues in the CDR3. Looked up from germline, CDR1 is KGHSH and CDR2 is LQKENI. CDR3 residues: CASSPNSGVDEKLFF. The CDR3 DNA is TGTGCCAGCTCACCGAATTCGGGGGTAGACGAAAAACTGTTTTTT.

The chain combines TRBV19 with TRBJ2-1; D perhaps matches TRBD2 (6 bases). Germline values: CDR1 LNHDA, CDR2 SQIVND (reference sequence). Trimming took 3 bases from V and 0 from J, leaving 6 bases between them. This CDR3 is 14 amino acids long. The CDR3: CASSMTSSYNEQFF. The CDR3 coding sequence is TGTGCCAGTAGTATGACTAGCTCCTACAATGAGCAGTTCTTC.

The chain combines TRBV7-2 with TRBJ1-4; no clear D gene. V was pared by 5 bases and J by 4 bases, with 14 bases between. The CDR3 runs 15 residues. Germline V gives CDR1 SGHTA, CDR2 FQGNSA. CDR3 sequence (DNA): TGTGCCAGCAGCCTGTCGACGGATTATAATGAAAAACTGTTTTTT. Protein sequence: CASSLSTDYNEKLFF.

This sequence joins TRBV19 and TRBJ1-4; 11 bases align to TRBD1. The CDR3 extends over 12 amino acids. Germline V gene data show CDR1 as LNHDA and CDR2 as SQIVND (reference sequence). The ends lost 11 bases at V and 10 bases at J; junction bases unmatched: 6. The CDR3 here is CASGQGVGKLFF. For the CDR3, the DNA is TGTGCCTCGGGACAGGGGGTTGGAAAACTGTTTTTT. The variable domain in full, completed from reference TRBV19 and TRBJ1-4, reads DGGITQSPKYLFRKEGQNVTLSCEQNLNHDAMYWYRQDPGQGLRLIYYSQIVNDFQKGDIAEGYSVSREKKESFPLTVTSAQKNPTAFYLCASGQGVGKLFFGSGTQLSVL.

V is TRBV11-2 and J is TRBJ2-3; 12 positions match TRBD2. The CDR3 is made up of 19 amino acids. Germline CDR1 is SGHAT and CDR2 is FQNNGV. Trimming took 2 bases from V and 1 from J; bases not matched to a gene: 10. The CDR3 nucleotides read TGTGCCAGCAGCTTAATAGGACTAGCGGGACGGGTCGGCACAGATACGCAGTATTTT. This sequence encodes CASSLIGLAGRVGTDTQYF.

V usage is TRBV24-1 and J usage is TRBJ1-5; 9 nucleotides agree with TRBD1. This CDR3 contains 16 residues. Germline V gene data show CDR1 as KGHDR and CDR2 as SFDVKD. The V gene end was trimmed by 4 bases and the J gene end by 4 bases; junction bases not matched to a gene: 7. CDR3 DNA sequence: TGTGCCACCAGTGAGTCCGGGACAGGGAGAAATCAGCCCCAGCATTTT. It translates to CATSESGTGRNQPQHF.

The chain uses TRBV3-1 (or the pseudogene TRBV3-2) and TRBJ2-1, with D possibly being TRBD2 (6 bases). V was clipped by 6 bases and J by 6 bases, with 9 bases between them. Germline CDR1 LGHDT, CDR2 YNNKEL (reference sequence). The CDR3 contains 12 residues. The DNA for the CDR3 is TGTGCCAGCAGTCGTAGCGGCAATGAGCAGTTCTTC. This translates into CASSRSGNEQFF.

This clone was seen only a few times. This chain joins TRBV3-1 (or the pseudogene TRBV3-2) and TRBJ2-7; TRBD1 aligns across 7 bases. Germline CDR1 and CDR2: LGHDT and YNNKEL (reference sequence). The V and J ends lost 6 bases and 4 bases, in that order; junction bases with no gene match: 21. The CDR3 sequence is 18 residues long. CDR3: CASSLTGTAPFPLYEQYF. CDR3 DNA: TGTGCCAGCAGTCTCACCGGGACAGCCCCCTTCCCCCTTTACGAGCAGTACTTC.

The DNA for the CDR3 is TGTGCCAGCAGCCGTACAGGTTACAACACTGAAGCTTTCTTT. It specifies CASSRTGYNTEAFF. The rearrangement links TRBV5-4 to TRBJ1-1; D perhaps matches TRBD1 (5 bases). V was trimmed by 4 bases and J by 2 bases, leaving 12 bases between them. The CDR3 consists of 14 residues. From germline, CDR1 is SGHNT and CDR2 YYREEE (reference sequence). Full variable domain (remainder filled in from reference TRBV5-4 and TRBJ1-1): ETGVTQSPTHLIKTRGQQVTLRCSSQSGHNTVSWYQQALGQGPQFIFQYYREEENGRGNFPPRFSGLQFPNYSSELNVNALELDDSALYLCASSRTGYNTEAFFGQGTRLTVV.